Below are 10 T cell receptor beta chains sequenced from a single sample in a study of shared clonotypes between healthy human individuals. Method: immunoSEQ multiplex PCR; TCRdb's copy keeps in-frame clones and lacks some. The sample records roughly 450,000 clones, approximately 79% being singletons. Material for sequencing was PBMCs. All receptors come from a woman aged 40 to 55 in good health. Some clones in this sample may be carry-over from other donors' samples.

The J gene is TRBJ2-3, the V gene TRBV5-1, with a possible D match to TRBD1 (6 bases). Trimming took 1 base from V and 5 from J, leaving 14 bases between them. Germline CDR1 SGHRS, CDR2 YFSETQ. The CDR3 sequence is 15 residues long. Here the CDR3 DNA reads TGCGCCAGCAGCTTGACAGGGTTTTCGGGAGATACGCAGTATTTT. Protein sequence: CASSLTGFSGDTQYF. Drawing the rest from reference TRBV5-1 and TRBJ2-3, the complete variable domain is KAGVTQTPRYLIKTRGQQVTLSCSPISGHRSVSWYQQTPGQGLQFLFEYFSETQRNKGNFPGRFSGRQFSNSRSEMNVSTLELGDSALYLCASSLTGFSGDTQYFGPGTRLTVL.

This clone was detected only once. V is TRBV27 and J is TRBJ1-4, with TRBD1 identical over 9 bases. From germline, CDR1 is MNHEY and CDR2 SMNVEV (reference sequence). V gave up 2 bases and J gave up 0 bases; unmatched junction bases: 7. The CDR3 has 18 residues. CDR3: CASSLTPDRGATNEKLFF. The CDR3 DNA is TGTGCCAGCAGTTTAACCCCTGACAGGGGGGCAACTAATGAAAAACTGTTTTTT.

The genes are TRBV7-6 and TRBJ2-2; TRBD2 is a possible D gene (5 bases). The V gene's germline CDR1 is SGHVS and CDR2 FNYEAQ. The CDR3 is 17 residues long. V lost 1 base to trimming and J lost 7 bases, with 19 bases between them. In nucleotides, the CDR3 is TGTGCCAGCAGCTTAGTGTCTCCGGGATGGTTGGGCGGGGAGCTGTTTTTT. Translation gives CASSLVSPGWLGGELFF.

The chain joins TRBV15 to TRBJ1-4; a possible D gene is TRBD1 (6 bases). Trimming took 5 bases from V and 8 from J, leaving 21 bases between them. The germline CDR1 and CDR2 sequences are LNHNV and YYDKDF (reference sequence). The CDR3 loop spans 16 amino acids. The DNA of the CDR3 is TGTGCCACCAGCTCCCGTCCAGGGGCCTTAGGCGAAAAACTGTTTTTT. Its translation is CATSSRPGALGEKLFF.

This rearrangement joins TRBV19 to TRBJ2-7; maybe TRBD2 (5 bases). The CDR3 is 11 amino acids. The V end was cut by 6 bases, the J end by 3 bases, with 6 bases between. The germline V gene has CDR1 LNHDA and CDR2 SQIVND (reference sequence). CDR3 coding DNA: TGTGCCAGTAGCGACTACTACGAGCAGTACTTC. Amino acids: CASSDYYEQYF.

The chain is built from TRBV6-6 and TRBJ2-2; no clear D. Trimming took off 0 bases at V and 6 bases at J, with 8 bases between the two ends. Germline assignment: CDR1 MNHNY and CDR2 SVGAGI (reference sequence). CDR3 length equals 14 residues. CDR3 amino acids: CASSYSVGPGELFF. Here the CDR3 DNA reads TGTGCCAGCAGTTACTCCGTAGGTCCCGGGGAGCTGTTTTTT.

The chain is built from TRBV15 and TRBJ1-2; 10 bases agree with TRBD1. V lost 2 bases to trimming and J lost 6 bases; unmatched junction nucleotides: 3. Germline-derived CDR1 and CDR2 are LNHNV and YYDKDF (reference sequence). The CDR3 is 14 residues long. The CDR3 DNA reads TGTGCCACCAGCAGACCGACAGGGGGCCATGGCTACACCTTC. Translating it yields CATSRPTGGHGYTF.

This rearrangement joins TRBV5-1 to TRBJ2-3; D not resolved. V was cut by 2 bases and J by 0 bases, with 13 bases left in between. Germline CDR1 is SGHRS and CDR2 is YFSETQ. This CDR3 has 16 residues. The CDR3 sequence: CASSFRLSTSTDTQYF. CDR3 DNA sequence: TGCGCCAGCAGCTTCCGACTTAGCACTAGCACAGATACGCAGTATTTT.

V is TRBV29-1 and J is TRBJ2-1; D might be TRBD1 (6 bases). Germline CDR1 and CDR2: SQVTM and ANQGSEA. The V and J ends lost 6 bases and 3 bases respectively, with 21 bases between them. The CDR3 length is 16 residues. The CDR3 spells CSVPSGANYGYNEQFF. The CDR3 nucleotides are TGCAGCGTGCCTTCAGGGGCTAATTATGGCTACAATGAGCAGTTCTTC.

The genes are TRBV6-4 and TRBJ2-1; 7 nucleotides line up with TRBD2. The CDR3 loop spans 15 amino acids. J was trimmed by 6 bases and V by 5 bases; bases with no gene match: 10. Germline V gene lookup returns CDR1 MRHNA and CDR2 SNTAGT. DNA for the CDR3: TGTGCCAGCAGTTTAGAGGGCGGGAGTGGCAATGAGCAGTTCTTC. This translates into CASSLEGGSGNEQFF.